The clone carrying this T cell receptor beta chain has a handful of counts. Its antigen remains unknown. Stated time point: persistent/refractory GD, antithyroid drugs over 5 years with positive TRAb. Scientists built the TCR library using RNA that was extracted from PBMCs. Graves' disease diagnosis was established per American Thyroid Association guidelines. This sample was included in a study of regulatory T cells in long-lasting Graves disease. General observations from the study: The study found persistent patients shared more public clonotypes (over 2,500) than new patients (966).

The authors built TCR beta libraries using iRepertoire HTBI primers and Arm-PCR of CDR3 regions. TCRdb recomputed calls from the multiplex PCR reads with MiXCR, one row per CDR3 protein. The sample consists of 400,000 or so distinct CDR3 sequences, about 20% of them appearing once. The CDR3 totals 13 residues. The ends lost 11 bases at V and 5 bases at J; junction bases unmatched: 9. Germline V gene sequence: CDR1 SEHNR, CDR2 FQNEAQ (reference sequence). Sequenced material: peripheral blood mononuclear cells (PBMCs), taken when the disease was refractory, from a patient treated with antithyroid drugs. The genes are TRBV7-9 and TRBJ2-7; 10 bases are shared with TRBD1. This sequence was found in a female donor with Graves disease. The CDR3 is CADGQGDFDEQYF. The CDR3 DNA reads as TGTGCCGACGGACAGGGGGATTTTGACGAGCAGTACTTC.